One and the same sample provided the 16 T cell receptor beta chains below, sequenced in a study of radiotherapy plus CTLA-4 blockade in lung cancer. Clones were sequenced by immunoSEQ multiplex PCR, and TCRdb holds only the in-frame ones, with some missing. The table records roughly 50,000 clones, 88% of them present only once. Sequenced material: peripheral blood, taken from a patient treated with radiotherapy plus ipilimumab. These receptor sequences come from a human donor with non-small cell lung cancer whose response to radiotherapy plus ipilimumab could not be evaluated.

The chain is built from TRBV5-1 and TRBJ2-1; tentative D call: TRBD2 (5 bases). CDR3 length: 14 residues. Trimming removed 4 bases at V and 2 bases at J, with 10 bases between. Germline CDR1 and CDR2: SGHRS and YFSETQ. The CDR3 sequence is CASSPQRTYNEQFF. The CDR3 DNA sequence: TGCGCCAGCAGCCCCCAGCGGACCTACAATGAGCAGTTCTTC.

The V and J genes are TRBV9 and TRBJ2-1; D uncertain. This CDR3 has 15 residues. V lost 0 bases, J lost 6 bases, and 13 bases lay in between. Germline CDR1 is SGDLS and CDR2 is YYNGEE. Here the CDR3 reads CASSVGRVAANEQFF. The CDR3 DNA reads as TGTGCCAGCAGCGTAGGCCGGGTCGCAGCCAATGAGCAGTTCTTC.

This sequence joins TRBV5-1 and TRBJ2-7; D remains unclear. The CDR3 is 14 amino acids. Trimming removed 0 bases at V and 5 bases at J, with 12 bases between. Per germline, CDR1 SGHRS and CDR2 YFSETQ. The CDR3 nucleotides read TGCGCCAGCAGCTTGGGAGGCCCGGAGAACGAGCAGTACTTC. Protein: CASSLGGPENEQYF.

The chain recombines TRBV7-2 with TRBJ2-1, with 9 bases fitting TRBD2. CDR1 is SGHTA and CDR2 is FQGNSA in the germline V gene. This CDR3 region has 18 residues. The J segment lost 2 bases and the V segment lost 1 base, leaving 9 bases of the junction unmatched. For the CDR3, the DNA is TGTGCCAGCAGCTTAGGATGGCAGCGGGGGGTCGCCTACAATGAGCAGTTCTTC. It yields the protein CASSLGWQRGVAYNEQFF.

V and J are TRBV4-3 and TRBJ2-7; TRBD2 agrees at 7 bases. The CDR3 has 14 residues. The V gene's germline CDR1 is LGHNA and CDR2 YSLEER. The V and J ends lost 1 base and 3 bases, in that order; junction bases with no gene match: 3. CDR3 sequence: CASSQGGEGYEQYF. For the CDR3, the DNA is TGCGCCAGCAGCCAAGGGGGGGAGGGCTACGAGCAGTACTTC.

The J gene is TRBJ2-3, the V gene TRBV7-2, with 9 bases aligning to TRBD2. The junction had 12 bases not matched to a gene; V was cut back by 5 bases and J by 0 bases. The CDR3 runs 18 residues. The germline V gene has CDR1 SGHTA and CDR2 FQGNSA. CDR3 loop: CASSLGSGRPASTDTQYF. CDR3 DNA sequence: TGTGCCAGCAGCCTAGGGAGCGGGAGGCCCGCTAGCACAGATACGCAGTATTTT.

On this clone: The sample contains more than one DNA sequence encoding this CDR3. CDR3 residues: CASSPPTGGGEQYF. CDR3 sequence (DNA): TGTGCCAGCTCACCACCGACAGGTGGCGGGGAGCAGTACTTC. The chain couples TRBV18 to TRBJ2-7, with TRBD1 as a possible D gene (6 bases). The CDR3 runs 14 residues. Germline values: CDR1 KGHSH, CDR2 LQKENI. V gave up 0 bases and J gave up 7 bases, with 13 bases separating them.

The chain employs TRBV7-2 and TRBJ2-3; 7 bases are shared with TRBD2. Germline V gene lookup returns CDR1 SGHTA and CDR2 FQGNSA. V was pared by 3 bases and J by 1 base, with 16 bases of the junction left unmatched. CDR3 length: 19 amino acids. Here the CDR3 reads CASSFSTLRLAGGTDTQYF. DNA of the CDR3: TGTGCCAGCAGCTTCTCGACCCTCCGACTAGCTGGGGGCACAGATACGCAGTATTTT.

This clone was observed once. The rearrangement uses TRBV2 and TRBJ2-1, with a possible D match to TRBD2 (7 bases). This CDR3 has 15 amino acids. Germline V gene data show CDR1 as SNHLY and CDR2 as FYNNEI. Trimming removed 3 bases at V and 8 bases at J, with 17 bases between. The CDR3, as DNA: TGTGCCAGCAGTGACGGGGCGGGGGCGTGGGATGAGCAGTTCTTC. Encoded protein: CASSDGAGAWDEQFF.

The V gene is TRBV5-5, the J gene TRBJ2-5, with 8 bases fitting TRBD2. The CDR3 has 14 amino acids. With V trimmed by 6 bases and J by 2 bases, 6 bases remained unmatched. CDR1 is SGHKS and CDR2 is YYEKEE in the germline V gene (reference sequence). CDR3 DNA: TGTGCCAGCACCCCCCCGGGGGGGCAAGAGACCCAGTACTTC. This gives the protein CASTPPGGQETQYF. The full variable domain, rest sourced from reference TRBV5-5 and TRBJ2-5, is DAGVTQSPTHLIKTRGQQVTLRCSPISGHKSVSWYQQVLGQGPQFIFQYYEKEERGRGNFPDRFSARQFPNYSSELNVNALLLGDSALYLCASTPPGGQETQYFGPGTRLLVL.

This sequence joins TRBV11-2 and TRBJ1-2; tentatively, D is TRBD1 (5 bases). Germline lookup yields CDR1 SGHAT and CDR2 FQNNGV. V was trimmed by 3 bases and J by 6 bases, leaving 14 bases between them. This CDR3 is 14 amino acids long. The CDR3 DNA reads as TGTGCCAGCAGCTTCTATCTCCAGGGCCATGGCTACACCTTC. It translates to CASSFYLQGHGYTF.

This clone was seen only a few times. CDR3 sequence reads: CASSGGARGANYGYTF. The CDR3 nucleotides read TGTGCCAGCAGTGGGGGAGCGCGGGGAGCTAACTATGGCTACACCTTC. The chain recombines TRBV6-1 with TRBJ1-2; D is unclear. The CDR3 covers 16 residues. CDR1 is MNHNS and CDR2 is SASEGT in the germline V gene. The ends were cut back, 4 bases at V and 0 bases at J, with 15 bases in the middle.

V usage is TRBV4-3 and J usage is TRBJ2-1, with 7 bases lining up with TRBD2. J gave up 6 bases and V 1 base, and 9 bases lay outside the gene matches. Germline CDR1 LGHNA, CDR2 YSLEER. The CDR3 loop spans 16 amino acids. The CDR3 spells CASSQAGGRSGNEQFF. The DNA of the CDR3 is TGCGCCAGCAGCCAAGCGGGCGGGAGATCGGGCAATGAGCAGTTCTTC.

In this sample, this clone turned up once. The J gene is TRBJ1-3, the V gene TRBV30, with 8 bases lining up with TRBD1. Germline V gene lookup returns CDR1 GTSNPN and CDR2 SVGIG (reference sequence). There are 13 residues in the CDR3. J was trimmed by 4 bases and V by 8 bases; bases with no gene match: 7. The CDR3 loop is CALGQGTGNTIYF. DNA of the CDR3: TGTGCCCTAGGACAGGGAACCGGAAACACCATATATTTT.

The gene calls are TRBV11-2 and TRBJ1-3; D is perhaps TRBD1 (6 bases). Per germline, CDR1 SGHAT and CDR2 FQNNGV. The CDR3 length is 16 residues. V dropped 0 bases and J dropped 3 bases, with 12 bases sitting between them. In DNA form, the CDR3 reads TGTGCCAGCAGCTTAGATCAGGGGTTCAGTGGAAACACCATATATTTT. It encodes CASSLDQGFSGNTIYF.

The chain joins TRBV27 to TRBJ1-1; the D is unclear. Trimming pared 3 bases from V and 1 base from J, leaving 6 bases between. The CDR3 extends over 13 amino acids. The V gene's germline CDR1 is MNHEY and CDR2 SMNVEV (reference sequence). The CDR3 DNA sequence: TGTGCCAGCAGTTTGCGACAGAACACTGAAGCTTTCTTT. Its protein product is CASSLRQNTEAFF.